This T cell receptor beta chain was sequenced in a study of blood T cell repertoires in COVID-19. The CDR3 spans 15 residues. Germline V gene lookup returns CDR1 MNHEY and CDR2 SVGAGI. V lost 3 bases to trimming and J lost 4 bases; unmatched junction nucleotides: 8. Per the original methods: For nucleated cells, counts were estimated from reference gene primer amplification. Sequencing was performed with immunoSEQ multiplex PCR; in TCRdb, only in-frame clones are kept and a portion is missing. V and J calls and clone size are given by that table; D and trimming were obtained from the DNA. This repertoire shows more than 200,000 clones, about 79% found once; its top ten account for around 1.5%.

The sequence was collected from a woman aged 40 to 50 who had recovered from COVID-19. The chain couples TRBV6-5 to TRBJ1-1; 7 nucleotides align to TRBD1. Sequenced input: peripheral blood. CDR3: CASSYGNSGGTEAFF. The CDR3 DNA reads TGTGCCAGCAGTTATGGAAACTCAGGGGGCACTGAAGCTTTCTTT.